The 29 T cell receptor beta chains in this list originate from one sample, sequenced in a study of T cell responses to AZD1222 COVID-19 vaccine. Profiling relied on immunoSEQ multiplex PCR, and the TCRdb table lists in-frame clones only, not all of them. This sample has about 69,000 clones, with just over 85% found just once. Here the sequenced sample was peripheral blood, taken on day 0 of AZD1222 vaccination. The receptors derive from an adult in good health.

The J gene is TRBJ1-1, the V gene TRBV27, with 7 bases identical to TRBD1. After removal of 5 bases from V and 0 bases from J, the junction contained 6 bases not matched to a gene. The V gene's germline CDR1 is MNHEY and CDR2 SMNVEV (reference sequence). CDR3 length: 15 residues. The DNA of the CDR3 is TGTGCCAGCAGTACCCAAGGACAGGTGAACACTGAAGCTTTCTTT. Amino acids: CASSTQGQVNTEAFF.

The V gene is TRBV5-8, the J gene TRBJ1-4, with 9 bases aligning to TRBD1. V shed 0 bases, J shed 8 bases, and the junction held 8 bases outside the gene matches. The CDR3 has 16 amino acids. Germline lookup yields CDR1 SGHTS and CDR2 YDEGEE. CDR3 residues: CASSLGTGAYREKLFF. In DNA, the CDR3 is TGTGCCAGCAGCTTGGGGACAGGGGCGTATAGGGAAAAACTGTTTTTT.

This chain links TRBV28 with TRBJ1-2; no reliable D call. The CDR3 runs 15 residues. Germline assignment: CDR1 MDHEN and CDR2 SYDVKM. V shed 1 base and J shed 0 bases, with 9 bases lying between them. This CDR3 reads CASSLFRQTNYGYTF. DNA for the CDR3: TGTGCCAGCAGTTTATTTCGGCAGACTAACTATGGCTACACCTTC.

The chain recombines TRBV2 with TRBJ2-1, with TRBD2 identical over 15 bases. CDR1 SNHLY and CDR2 FYNNEI come from the germline V gene. There are 15 residues in the CDR3. The V segment lost 4 bases and the J segment 8 bases; nucleotides outside the gene matches: 3. CDR3 protein: CASSGTSGGADEQFF. The CDR3 DNA reads TGTGCCAGCAGTGGGACTAGCGGGGGGGCGGATGAGCAGTTCTTC.

About this clone: The junction differs from germline at one of its ends, possibly a read error. The chain is built from TRBV11-1 and TRBJ1-4; D remains unclear. Germline V gene sequence: CDR1 SGHAT, CDR2 FQDESV (reference sequence). The CDR3 loop spans 14 amino acids. CDR3: CASSRMFTNENLFF. In DNA form, the CDR3 reads TGTGCCAGCAGCCGGATGTTTACTAATGAAAACCTGTTTTTT. Full variable domain (rest looked up from reference TRBV11-1 and TRBJ1-4): EAEVAQSPRYKITEKSQAVAFWCDPISGHATLYWYRQILGQGPELLVQFQDESVVDDSQLPKDRFSAERLKGVDSTLKIQPAELGDSAMYLCASSRMFTNENLFFGSGTQLSVL.

The count of this clone is one. The chain uses TRBV5-1 and TRBJ1-4; 10 positions match TRBD1. This CDR3 contains 15 residues. Losses at the gene ends were 4 bases for V and 4 bases for J; bases not matched to a gene: 4. Germline V gene sequence: CDR1 SGHRS, CDR2 YFSETQ. The CDR3 sequence is CASSRQGADNEKLFF. The CDR3 nucleotides are TGCGCCAGCAGCCGACAGGGGGCAGATAATGAAAAACTGTTTTTT.

The J gene is TRBJ2-7, the V gene TRBV18; 10 positions match TRBD1. The CDR3 consists of 13 residues. Germline trimming cut 6 bases from V and 5 bases from J; bases unmatched to any gene: 4. Germline V gives CDR1 KGHSH, CDR2 LQKENI. The CDR3 is CASSWGQGNEQYF. The DNA for the CDR3 is TGTGCCAGCTCCTGGGGACAGGGGAACGAGCAGTACTTC.

V gene TRBV5-6 combines with J gene TRBJ2-4; D is uncertain. Trimming cost V 1 base and J 6 bases, with 14 bases left between them. This CDR3 contains 15 residues. Germline CDR1 reads SGHDT; CDR2 reads YYEEEE. The CDR3 reads CASSLYGELGNIQYF. CDR3 sequence (DNA): TGTGCCAGCAGCTTGTATGGGGAACTCGGAAACATTCAGTACTTC.

The V call is TRBV28, the J call TRBJ1-5; no firm D call. CDR3 length: 10 amino acids. V was pared by 10 bases and J by 10 bases, with 11 bases between. Germline CDR1 is MDHEN and CDR2 is SYDVKM. CDR3 sequence: CATQPCPQHF. CDR3 nucleotides: TGTGCCACCCAGCCGTGTCCCCAGCATTTT.

This chain joins TRBV6-7 and TRBJ2-7, with D maybe TRBD1 (6 bases). TRBV6-7 carries the ORF label, with uncertain function. This CDR3 spans 16 amino acids. Trimming removed 2 bases at V and 6 bases at J, with 20 bases between. The CDR3 nucleotides read TGTGCCAGCAGTTACAGCCCTGGACAGAAACCACTCGAGCAGTACTTC. It yields the protein CASSYSPGQKPLEQYF.

J is TRBJ2-3 and V is TRBV29-1; unclear D gene. CDR1 is SQVTM and CDR2 is ANQGSEA in the germline V gene. This CDR3 has 12 amino acids. Trimming left V 6 bases short and J 4 bases short, with 11 bases between. The CDR3 sequence: CSVGPTADTQYF. The CDR3 region has the DNA TGCAGCGTCGGCCCTACCGCAGATACGCAGTATTTT.

This chain uses TRBV6-5 with TRBJ2-2; D gene unclear. V was clipped by 2 bases and J by 3 bases, with 7 bases between them. This CDR3 is built from 14 residues. The germline V gene encodes CDR1 MNHEY and CDR2 SVGAGI. DNA for the CDR3: TGTGCCAGCAGTTACGGGATTTACACCGGGGAGCTGTTTTTT. Its protein is CASSYGIYTGELFF.

The V call is TRBV9, the J call TRBJ1-2, with D hard to call. Per the germline V gene, CDR1 is SGDLS and CDR2 is YYNGEE. The CDR3 has 11 amino acids. V gave up 7 bases and J gave up 4 bases, with 8 bases separating them. DNA of the CDR3: TGTGCCAGCCGAGGGATCTATGGCTACACCTTC. Its protein product is CASRGIYGYTF.

The CDR3 sequence is CASSLQLAGVTDTQYF. In nucleotides, the CDR3 is TGTGCCAGCAGTTTACAACTAGCGGGAGTAACAGATACGCAGTATTTT. The V and J genes are TRBV27 and TRBJ2-3; 11 nucleotides agree with TRBD2. V dropped 2 bases and J dropped 3; count of bases not matched to a gene: 4. The CDR3 contains 16 residues. Germline-derived CDR1 and CDR2 are MNHEY and SMNVEV (reference sequence).

The V call is TRBV11-2, the J call TRBJ2-7; D is unclear. The ends were cut back, 4 bases at V and 3 bases at J, with 4 bases in the middle. Per germline, CDR1 SGHAT and CDR2 FQNNGV. The CDR3 sequence is 11 residues long. CDR3 amino acids: CASSSVYEQYF. The CDR3 coding sequence is TGTGCCAGCAGCTCCGTCTACGAGCAGTACTTC.

The chain has TRBV18 and TRBJ2-7; TRBD2 aligns across 13 bases. V shed 3 bases, J shed 5 bases, and the junction held 10 bases outside the gene matches. The CDR3 covers 17 residues. The V gene's germline CDR1 is KGHSH and CDR2 LQKENI. The CDR3: CASSPRLAGGAGDEQYF. The CDR3 DNA is TGTGCCAGCTCACCCCGACTAGCGGGAGGAGCAGGCGACGAGCAGTACTTC.

The gene calls are TRBV28 and TRBJ2-7, with D unclear. The ends were cut back, 5 bases at V and 0 bases at J, with 8 bases in the middle. The CDR3 is 13 residues long. Germline V gene sequence: CDR1 MDHEN, CDR2 SYDVKM. The CDR3 spells CASSSLVSYEQYF. CDR3 nucleotides: TGTGCCAGCAGTAGCCTAGTCTCCTACGAGCAGTACTTC.

CDR3 nucleotide sequence: TGTGCCAGCAGCGCCGGGACAGCCTATGGCTACACCTTC. Translation gives CASSAGTAYGYTF. This chain connects TRBV3-1 (or the pseudogene TRBV3-2) to TRBJ1-2; 7 positions agree with TRBD1. The germline V gene has CDR1 LGHDT and CDR2 YNNKEL (reference sequence). The CDR3 totals 13 residues. Losses at the gene ends were 5 bases for V and 4 bases for J; bases not matched to a gene: 4.

V and J are TRBV7-3 and TRBJ1-1, with no clear D. V was pared by 2 bases and J by 7 bases, with 11 bases between. CDR3 length: 13 amino acids. Per the germline V gene, CDR1 is SGHTA and CDR2 is FQGTGA. The CDR3 nucleotides are TGTGCCAGCAGCTTAGGGCACGCAAGTGAAGCTTTCTTT. It specifies CASSLGHASEAFF.

The chain couples TRBV6-2 or TRBV6-3 to TRBJ2-7; 8 bases line up with TRBD2. The V segment lost 5 bases and the J segment 4 bases; nucleotides outside the gene matches: 7. CDR3 size: 14 residues. Germline V lookup: CDR1 MNHEY, CDR2 SVGEGT. This CDR3 reads CASSGWLAGYEQYF. The CDR3 DNA reads as TGTGCCAGCAGTGGGTGGCTAGCGGGTTACGAGCAGTACTTC.

The rearrangement uses TRBV19 and TRBJ1-1; TRBD1 might be the D (6 bases). Trimming stripped 6 bases from V and 6 bases from J, with 14 bases between. The length of the CDR3 is 13 residues. Germline CDR1 is LNHDA and CDR2 is SQIVND (reference sequence). The CDR3 protein is CASRKPTGPEAFF. The DNA of the CDR3 is TGTGCCAGTAGGAAGCCGACAGGTCCTGAAGCTTTCTTT.

The chain is built from TRBV12-3 or TRBV12-4 and TRBJ2-3; no clear D gene. This CDR3 has 12 amino acids. Between the trimmed V and J ends, which lost 6 bases and 6 bases, there was a span of 10 bases. This chain's CDR3 is CASSYARDTQYF. Written as DNA, the CDR3 is TGTGCCAGCAGCTACGCCAGGGATACGCAGTATTTT.

The gene calls are TRBV30 and TRBJ1-1; 8 nucleotides agree with TRBD1. CDR3 length: 14 amino acids. Germline V gene lookup returns CDR1 GTSNPN and CDR2 SVGIG (reference sequence). After removal of 4 bases from V and 7 bases from J, the junction contained 11 bases not matched to a gene. DNA for the CDR3: TGTGCCTGGAAGTCCCCCGGGACAGGCTTTGAAGCTTTCTTT. Translated: CAWKSPGTGFEAFF.

This chain connects TRBV10-3 to TRBJ1-6; D is uncertain. This CDR3 is built from 15 residues. The V end lost 3 bases, the J end lost 6 bases, and 12 bases lay between the germline ends. In germline, CDR1 is ENHRY, CDR2 SYGVKD. CDR3 DNA sequence: TGTGCCATCAGTGACCCCGCCCCGCCTAATTCACCCCTCCACTTT. It yields the protein CAISDPAPPNSPLHF.

This sequence joins TRBV5-5 and TRBJ2-2; tentatively, D is TRBD2 (6 bases). In germline, CDR1 is SGHKS, CDR2 YYEKEE (reference sequence). V lost 1 base and J 4 bases, leaving 17 bases between the germline ends. This CDR3 is 17 amino acids long. The CDR3 region has the DNA TGTGCCAGCAGCTTGATAGGAGGGCGAAGAGGCACCGGGGAGCTGTTTTTT. It specifies CASSLIGGRRGTGELFF.

The rearrangement uses TRBV11-1 and TRBJ2-1, with D perhaps TRBD1 (6 bases). V was trimmed by 2 bases and J by 8 bases, leaving 19 bases between them. The CDR3 contains 16 residues. CDR1 SGHAT and CDR2 FQDESV come from the germline V gene (reference sequence). This CDR3 is CASSLLQGPFTHEQFF. For the CDR3, the DNA is TGTGCCAGCAGCTTACTACAGGGCCCCTTTACACATGAGCAGTTCTTC.

This chain uses TRBV19 with TRBJ1-4; TRBD1 might be the D (5 bases). Looked up from germline, CDR1 is LNHDA and CDR2 is SQIVND (reference sequence). The CDR3 runs to 14 residues. The germline V and J ends were trimmed by 5 bases and 5 bases, with 12 bases remaining between them. The CDR3 DNA reads TGTGCCAGTAGTGCCCGGGACCGGAATGAAAAACTGTTTTTT. It codes for CASSARDRNEKLFF.

CDR3 sequence: CASSSQGVGGYTF. CDR3 nucleotide sequence: TGTGCCAGCAGTTCCCAGGGGGTTGGTGGCTACACCTTC. The chain joins TRBV28 to TRBJ1-2; 7 nucleotides align to TRBD1. The CDR3 extends over 13 amino acids. Germline V gene lookup returns CDR1 MDHEN and CDR2 SYDVKM. The V and J ends lost 4 bases and 7 bases, in that order; junction bases with no gene match: 6.

This clone has more than one count but fewer than ten. The J gene is TRBJ2-1, the V gene TRBV5-4; D might be TRBD1 (6 bases). This CDR3 is 14 amino acids long. The germline CDR1 and CDR2 sequences are SGHNT and YYREEE (reference sequence). V lost 0 bases, J lost 6 bases, and 10 bases lay in between. CDR3 amino acids: CASSLDLGGNEQFF. The CDR3 region has the DNA TGTGCCAGCAGCTTGGATCTAGGGGGCAATGAGCAGTTCTTC. Together with reference TRBV5-4 and TRBJ2-1, the CDR3 gives the full variable domain: ETGVTQSPTHLIKTRGQQVTLRCSSQSGHNTVSWYQQALGQGPQFIFQYYREEENGRGNFPPRFSGLQFPNYSSELNVNALELDDSALYLCASSLDLGGNEQFFGPGTRLTVL.